The following is a T cell receptor beta chain sequence with its context. As yet, its antigen is unknown. V was clipped by 6 bases and J by 1 base, with 7 bases between them. The length of the CDR3 is 12 residues. CDR1 and CDR2 from the germline V gene are MNHNY and SVGAGI (reference sequence). The sample is drawn from a study of OX40 agonist ivuxolimab in advanced cancers. Background on the study: Clinicians treated patients with ivuxolimab, an agonistic anti-OX40 (CD134) antibody. Head and neck, renal cell, melanoma or hepatocellular carcinoma were the cancers that dose-escalation patients had.

The assay was immunoSEQ multiplex PCR, and TCRdb's table has in-frame clones only and misses some. The table has tens of thousands of clones, about nine tenths seen once. Study results and caveats: Undetermined was the antigen specificity of the expanded peripheral T cells. Among the lowest peripheral clonal expansion occurred in 0.1-3.0 mg/kg partial responders.

This sequence was found in an adult with an advanced solid tumor such as melanoma, head and neck, liver or kidney cancer. This material consisted of CD4+ or CD8+ T cells sorted from blood, taken in a trial of the OX40 agonist ivuxolimab. This chain uses TRBV6-6 with TRBJ2-7; no firm D call. This CDR3 reads CASSPTSYEQYV. The DNA for the CDR3 is TGTGCCAGCAGCCCGACATCCTACGAGCAGTACGTC.